The clone carrying this T cell receptor (beta chain) has ten or more counts. In the original analysis: Amplified reference gene primers provided the basis for estimating nucleated cell counts. Profiling relied on immunoSEQ multiplex PCR, and the TCRdb table lists in-frame clones only, not all of them. That table gives V, J and clone size, and the DNA gave D and trimming. The table lists nearly 300,000 clones, around 88% of them singletons. These data belong to a study of blood T cell repertoires in COVID-19. Study as a whole: The origin of the acute and convalescent COVID-19 samples was the United States, Italy and Spain. T cells, B-cell-depleted T cells, or PBMCs supplied cDNA or gDNA.

The CDR3 is 13 amino acids. Germline values: CDR1 MNHEY, CDR2 SVGAGI. The junction had 6 bases not matched to a gene; V was cut back by 5 bases and J by 7 bases. The sequence derives from a woman in her twenties or thirties who had recovered from COVID-19. V and J are TRBV6-5 and TRBJ1-2, with 8 nucleotides matching TRBD1. Input material: peripheral blood. CDR3 sequence reads: CASSPGGRVGYTF. The CDR3 coding sequence is TGTGCCAGCAGTCCAGGGGGCAGAGTTGGCTACACCTTC.